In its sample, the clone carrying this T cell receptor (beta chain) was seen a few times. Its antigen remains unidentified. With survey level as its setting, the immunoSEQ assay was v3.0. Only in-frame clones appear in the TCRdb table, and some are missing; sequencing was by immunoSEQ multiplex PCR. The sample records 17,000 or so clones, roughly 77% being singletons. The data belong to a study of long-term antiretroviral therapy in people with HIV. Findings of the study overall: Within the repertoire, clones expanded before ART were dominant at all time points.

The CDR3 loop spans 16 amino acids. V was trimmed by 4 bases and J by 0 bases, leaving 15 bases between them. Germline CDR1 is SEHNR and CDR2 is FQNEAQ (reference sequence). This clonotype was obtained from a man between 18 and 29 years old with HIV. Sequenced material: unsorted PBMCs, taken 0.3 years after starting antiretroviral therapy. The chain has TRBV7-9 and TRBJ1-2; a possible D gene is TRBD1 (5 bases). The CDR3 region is CASSWGKGQANYGYTF. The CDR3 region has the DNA TGTGCCAGCAGCTGGGGGAAGGGGCAAGCTAACTATGGCTACACCTTC.